This TCR beta chain originates from a study of T cell changes during pregnancy in multiple sclerosis. This clone is a singleton in its sample. Germline-derived CDR1 and CDR2 are MDHEN and SYDVKM. V shed 6 bases and J shed 1 base, with 16 bases lying between them. The CDR3 is 17 residues long. Method: immunoSEQ multiplex PCR; TCRdb's copy keeps in-frame clones and lacks some. Of tens of thousands of clones detected, approximately 90% appear once; the ten largest clones hold 1% to 1.5%. The sequencing used CD4+ T cells from peripheral blood mononuclear cells, collected in the second trimester of pregnancy. The chain couples TRBV28 to TRBJ2-6; TRBD1 might be the D (6 bases). This clonotype was obtained from a female donor with multiple sclerosis, enrolled in a pregnancy study. This chain's CDR3 is CASRNRARGSGANVLTF. The CDR3 DNA reads TGTGCCAGCAGGAACAGGGCCCGAGGGTCTGGGGCCAACGTCCTGACTTTC.